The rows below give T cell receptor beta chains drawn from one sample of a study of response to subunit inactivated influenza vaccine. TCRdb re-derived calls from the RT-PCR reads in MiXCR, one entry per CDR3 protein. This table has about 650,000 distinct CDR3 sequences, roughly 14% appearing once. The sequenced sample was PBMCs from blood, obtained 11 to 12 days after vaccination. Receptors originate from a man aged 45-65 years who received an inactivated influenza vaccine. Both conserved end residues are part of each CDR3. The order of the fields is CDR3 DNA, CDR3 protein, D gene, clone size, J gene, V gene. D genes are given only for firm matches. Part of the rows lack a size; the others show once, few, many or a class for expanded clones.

CDR3 DNA: TGCAGCGCCAGACAGGGGGGGCAGAAGACCCAGTACTTC
CDR3 protein: CSARQGGQKTQYF
D gene: TRBD1
clone size: .
J gene: TRBJ2-5
V gene: TRBV29-1

CDR3 DNA: TGCGCCAGCAGCTTCGCTACAGGATCCTACGAGCAGTACTTC
CDR3 protein: CASSFATGSYEQYF
D gene: .
clone size: many
J gene: TRBJ2-7
V gene: TRBV5-1

CDR3 DNA: TGTGCCAGCAGTCCCCGGGTAGCGGGAGGCCCCGCCGAGCAGTTCTTC
CDR3 protein: CASSPRVAGGPAEQFF
D gene: TRBD2
clone size: .
J gene: TRBJ2-1
V gene: TRBV6-2/TRBV6-3

CDR3 DNA: TGCAGTGCTAGAGGGGGTTCGATTTACTCCTACAATGAGCAGTTCTTC
CDR3 protein: CSARGGSIYSYNEQFF
D gene: .
clone size: .
J gene: TRBJ2-1
V gene: TRBV20-1

CDR3 DNA: TGTGCCAGCAGGGGTTTAGCGGGGAATGGTGAGACCCAGTACTTC
CDR3 protein: CASRGLAGNGETQYF
D gene: TRBD2
clone size: .
J gene: TRBJ2-5
V gene: TRBV11-2

CDR3 DNA: TGTGCCAGCAGTTCTTGGCTAGCGGGGAGTTCCTACGAGCAGTACTTC
CDR3 protein: CASSSWLAGSSYEQYF
D gene: TRBD2
clone size: few
J gene: TRBJ2-7
V gene: TRBV6-2/TRBV6-3

CDR3 DNA: TGTGCCAGCAGCCAACCTCCGGGACTAGCGGGGGGGCCTCTTGGGGAGCTGTTTTTT
CDR3 protein: CASSQPPGLAGGPLGELFF
D gene: TRBD2
clone size: few
J gene: TRBJ2-2
V gene: TRBV4-2

CDR3 DNA: TGCGCCAGCAGCCCCAATTTCGGACAGCTCACAGATACGCAGTATTTT
CDR3 protein: CASSPNFGQLTDTQYF
D gene: .
clone size: many
J gene: TRBJ2-3
V gene: TRBV4-3

CDR3 DNA: TGTGCCAGCAGCACCGGGACAGGGGGCTATAATGAGCAGTTCTTC
CDR3 protein: CASSTGTGGYNEQFF
D gene: TRBD1
clone size: few
J gene: TRBJ2-1
V gene: TRBV27

CDR3 DNA: TGTGCCAGCAGTTTACGGACAGGGGGCGATGAAAAACTGTTTTTT
CDR3 protein: CASSLRTGGDEKLFF
D gene: TRBD1
clone size: .
J gene: TRBJ1-4
V gene: TRBV28

CDR3 DNA: TGTGCCAGCAGTTTAAACCCCCTAGTTGATGCGACCCAGTACTTC
CDR3 protein: CASSLNPLVDATQYF
D gene: .
clone size: few
J gene: TRBJ2-5
V gene: TRBV27

CDR3 DNA: TGTGCCAGCAGCCAAGTTCAGGGACGGGATGAGCAGTTCTTC
CDR3 protein: CASSQVQGRDEQFF
D gene: .
clone size: few
J gene: TRBJ2-1
V gene: TRBV14

CDR3 DNA: TGCAGTGCTAAACCCCCGTCAGGAGGAAACTATGGCTACACCTTC
CDR3 protein: CSAKPPSGGNYGYTF
D gene: .
clone size: few
J gene: TRBJ1-2
V gene: TRBV20-1

CDR3 DNA: TGTGCCAGCAGTTATGCACAGGGGGCGGCGAGGTATGGCTACACCTTC
CDR3 protein: CASSYAQGAARYGYTF
D gene: TRBD1
clone size: few
J gene: TRBJ1-2
V gene: TRBV6-5

CDR3 DNA: TGCAGCGTTGACGTAGCGCGGGCACAAGAGACCCAGTACTTC
CDR3 protein: CSVDVARAQETQYF
D gene: .
clone size: .
J gene: TRBJ2-5
V gene: TRBV29-1

CDR3 DNA: TGTGCCAGCAGCCCAGGGACGGAGAACACTGAAGCTTTCTTT
CDR3 protein: CASSPGTENTEAFF
D gene: .
clone size: many
J gene: TRBJ1-1
V gene: TRBV7-9

CDR3 DNA: TGTGCCAGCTCACCTTCCAGAGATGAGCAGTTCTTC
CDR3 protein: CASSPSRDEQFF
D gene: .
clone size: many
J gene: TRBJ2-1
V gene: TRBV18

CDR3 DNA: TGTGCCAGCAAGGATGGCTATGGCTACACCTTC
CDR3 protein: CASKDGYGYTF
D gene: .
clone size: few
J gene: TRBJ1-2
V gene: TRBV7-8

CDR3 DNA: TGTGCCAGCAGTTATTTGGGACTAGCGGGCGGGGAGCTGTTTTTT
CDR3 protein: CASSYLGLAGGELFF
D gene: TRBD2
clone size: few
J gene: TRBJ2-2
V gene: TRBV6-2/TRBV6-3

CDR3 DNA: TGTGCCAGCAGTTCCAGTGGGTCACCCCTCCACTTT
CDR3 protein: CASSSSGSPLHF
D gene: .
clone size: few
J gene: TRBJ1-6
V gene: TRBV12-3/TRBV12-4

CDR3 DNA: TGTGCCAGCAGCCAGGAGTTTCGCGAGACCCAGTACTTC
CDR3 protein: CASSQEFRETQYF
D gene: .
clone size: .
J gene: TRBJ2-5
V gene: TRBV7-8

CDR3 DNA: TGTGCCAGCAGTGATCGGACAGGAGGAAACACCATATATTTT
CDR3 protein: CASSDRTGGNTIYF
D gene: TRBD1
clone size: .
J gene: TRBJ1-3
V gene: TRBV12-3/TRBV12-4

CDR3 DNA: TGCGCCAGCAGCCGGCAGACAAGTGGGGCCTACGAGCAGTACTTC
CDR3 protein: CASSRQTSGAYEQYF
D gene: .
clone size: .
J gene: TRBJ2-7
V gene: TRBV4-3

CDR3 DNA: TGCAGTGCTCAGACACTTATGAACACTGAAGCTTTCTTT
CDR3 protein: CSAQTLMNTEAFF
D gene: .
clone size: .
J gene: TRBJ1-1
V gene: TRBV20-1